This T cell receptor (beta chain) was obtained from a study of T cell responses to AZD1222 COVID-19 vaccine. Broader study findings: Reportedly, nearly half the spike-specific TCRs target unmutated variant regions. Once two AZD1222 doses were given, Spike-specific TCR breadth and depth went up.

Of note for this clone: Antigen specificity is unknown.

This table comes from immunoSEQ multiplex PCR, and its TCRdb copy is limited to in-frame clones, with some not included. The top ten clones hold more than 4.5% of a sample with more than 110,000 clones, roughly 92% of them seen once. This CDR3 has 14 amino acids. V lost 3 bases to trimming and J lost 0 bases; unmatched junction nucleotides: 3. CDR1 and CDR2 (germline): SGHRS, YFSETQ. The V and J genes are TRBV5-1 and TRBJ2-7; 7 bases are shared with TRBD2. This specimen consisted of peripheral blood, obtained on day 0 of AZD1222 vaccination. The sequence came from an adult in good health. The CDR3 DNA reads TGCGCCAGCAGCTCTAGCGGCCCCTCCTACGAGCAGTACTTC. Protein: CASSSSGPSYEQYF.